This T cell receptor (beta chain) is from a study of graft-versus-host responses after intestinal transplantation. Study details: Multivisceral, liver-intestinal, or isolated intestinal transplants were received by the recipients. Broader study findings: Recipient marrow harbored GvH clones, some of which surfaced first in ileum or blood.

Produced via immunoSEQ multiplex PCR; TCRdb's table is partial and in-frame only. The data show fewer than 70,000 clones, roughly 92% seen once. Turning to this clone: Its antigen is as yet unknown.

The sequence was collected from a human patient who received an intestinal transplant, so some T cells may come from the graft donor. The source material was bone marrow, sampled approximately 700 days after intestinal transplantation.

The CDR3 reads CASSPSPAAGTQYF. In DNA form, the CDR3 reads TGTGCCAGTAGCCCCTCCCCAGCAGCAGGGACCCAGTACTTC. The rearrangement joins TRBV19 to TRBJ2-5; no firm D call. Per germline, CDR1 LNHDA and CDR2 SQIVND (reference sequence). There are 14 residues in the CDR3. V was clipped by 6 bases and J by 7 bases, with 18 bases between them.